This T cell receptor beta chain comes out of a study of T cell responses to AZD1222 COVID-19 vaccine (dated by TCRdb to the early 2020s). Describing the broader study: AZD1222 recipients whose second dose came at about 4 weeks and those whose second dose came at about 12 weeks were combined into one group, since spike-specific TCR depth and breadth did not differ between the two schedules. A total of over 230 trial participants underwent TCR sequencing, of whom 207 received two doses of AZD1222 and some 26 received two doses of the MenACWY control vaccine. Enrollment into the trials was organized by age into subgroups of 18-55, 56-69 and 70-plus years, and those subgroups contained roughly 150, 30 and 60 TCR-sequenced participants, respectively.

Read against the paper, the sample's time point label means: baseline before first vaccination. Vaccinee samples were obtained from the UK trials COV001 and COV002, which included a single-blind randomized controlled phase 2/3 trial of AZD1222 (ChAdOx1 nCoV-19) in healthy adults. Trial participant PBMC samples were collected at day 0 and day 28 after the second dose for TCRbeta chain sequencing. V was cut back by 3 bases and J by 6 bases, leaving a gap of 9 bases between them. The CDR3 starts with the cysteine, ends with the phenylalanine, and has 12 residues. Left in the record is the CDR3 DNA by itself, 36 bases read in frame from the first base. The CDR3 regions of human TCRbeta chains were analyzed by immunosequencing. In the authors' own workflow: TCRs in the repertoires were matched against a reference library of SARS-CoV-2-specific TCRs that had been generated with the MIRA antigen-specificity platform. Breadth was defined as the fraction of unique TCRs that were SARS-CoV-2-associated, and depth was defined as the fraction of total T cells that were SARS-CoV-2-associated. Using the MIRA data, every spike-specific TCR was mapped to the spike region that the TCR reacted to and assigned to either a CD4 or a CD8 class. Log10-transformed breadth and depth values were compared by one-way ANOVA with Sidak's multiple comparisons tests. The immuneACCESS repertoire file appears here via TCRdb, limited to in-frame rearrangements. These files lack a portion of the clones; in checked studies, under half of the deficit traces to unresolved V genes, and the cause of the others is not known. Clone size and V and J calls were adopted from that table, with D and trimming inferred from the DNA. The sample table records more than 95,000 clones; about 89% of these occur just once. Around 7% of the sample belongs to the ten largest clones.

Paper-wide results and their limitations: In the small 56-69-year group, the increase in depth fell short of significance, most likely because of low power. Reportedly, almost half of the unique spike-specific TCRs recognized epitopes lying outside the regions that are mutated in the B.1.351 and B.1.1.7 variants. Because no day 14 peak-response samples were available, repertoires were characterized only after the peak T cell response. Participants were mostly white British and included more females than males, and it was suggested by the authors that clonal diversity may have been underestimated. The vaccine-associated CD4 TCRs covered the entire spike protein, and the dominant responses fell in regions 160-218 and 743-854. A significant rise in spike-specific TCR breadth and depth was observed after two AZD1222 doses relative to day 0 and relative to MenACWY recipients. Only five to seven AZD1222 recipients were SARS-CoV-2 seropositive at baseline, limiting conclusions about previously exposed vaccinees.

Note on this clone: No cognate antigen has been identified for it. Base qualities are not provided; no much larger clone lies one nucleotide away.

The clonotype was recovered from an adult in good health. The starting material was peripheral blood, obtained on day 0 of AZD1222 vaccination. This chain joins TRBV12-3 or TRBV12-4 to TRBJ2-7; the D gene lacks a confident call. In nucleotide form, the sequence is TGTGCCAGCAGTTTGGGTGTGGGCGAGCAGTACTTC. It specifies CASSLGVGEQYF.